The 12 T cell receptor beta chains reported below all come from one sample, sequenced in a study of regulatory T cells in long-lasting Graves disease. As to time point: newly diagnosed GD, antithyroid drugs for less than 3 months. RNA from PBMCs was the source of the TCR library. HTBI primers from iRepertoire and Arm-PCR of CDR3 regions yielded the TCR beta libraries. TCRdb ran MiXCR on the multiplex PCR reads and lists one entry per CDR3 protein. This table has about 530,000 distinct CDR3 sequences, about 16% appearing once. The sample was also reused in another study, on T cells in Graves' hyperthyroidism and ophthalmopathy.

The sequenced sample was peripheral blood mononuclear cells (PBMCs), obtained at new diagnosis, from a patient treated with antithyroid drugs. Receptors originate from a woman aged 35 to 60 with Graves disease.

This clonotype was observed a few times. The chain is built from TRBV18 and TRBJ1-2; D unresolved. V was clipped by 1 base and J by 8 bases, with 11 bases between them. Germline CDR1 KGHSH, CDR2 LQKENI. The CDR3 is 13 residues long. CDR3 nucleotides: TGTGCCAGCTCACCACAAACTGGGAAGGGCTACACCTTC. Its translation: CASSPQTGKGYTF.

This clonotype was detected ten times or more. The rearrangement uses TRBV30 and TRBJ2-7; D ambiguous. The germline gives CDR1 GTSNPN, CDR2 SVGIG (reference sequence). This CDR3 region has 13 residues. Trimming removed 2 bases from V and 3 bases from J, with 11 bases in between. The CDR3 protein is CAWSPHRFYEQYF. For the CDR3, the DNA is TGTGCCTGGAGTCCACACAGATTCTACGAGCAGTACTTC. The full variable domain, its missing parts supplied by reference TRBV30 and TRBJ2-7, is SQTIHQWPATLVQPVGSPLSLECTVEGTSNPNLYWYRQAAGRGLQLLFYSVGIGQISSEVPQNLSASRPQDRQFILSSKKLLLSDSGFYLCAWSPHRFYEQYFGPGTRLTVT.

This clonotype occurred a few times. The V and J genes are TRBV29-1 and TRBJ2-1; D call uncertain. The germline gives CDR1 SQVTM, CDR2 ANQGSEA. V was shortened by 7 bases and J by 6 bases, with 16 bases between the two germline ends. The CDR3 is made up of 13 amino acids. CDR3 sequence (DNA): TGCAGCGGGGGTCTTGGGGAAATCAATGAGCAGTTCTTC. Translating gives CSGGLGEINEQFF.

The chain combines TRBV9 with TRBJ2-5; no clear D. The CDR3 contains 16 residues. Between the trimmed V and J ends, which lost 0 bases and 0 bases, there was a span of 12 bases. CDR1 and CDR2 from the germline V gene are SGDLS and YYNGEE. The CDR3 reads CASSVEGGRYQETQYF. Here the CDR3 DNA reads TGTGCCAGCAGCGTAGAAGGTGGACGTTACCAAGAGACCCAGTACTTC.

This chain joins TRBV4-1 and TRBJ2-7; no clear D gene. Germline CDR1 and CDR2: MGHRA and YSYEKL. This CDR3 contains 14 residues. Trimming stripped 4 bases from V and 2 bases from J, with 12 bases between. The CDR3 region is CASSPQDNPYEQYF. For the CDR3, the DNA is TGCGCCAGCAGCCCACAAGACAATCCCTACGAGCAGTACTTC.

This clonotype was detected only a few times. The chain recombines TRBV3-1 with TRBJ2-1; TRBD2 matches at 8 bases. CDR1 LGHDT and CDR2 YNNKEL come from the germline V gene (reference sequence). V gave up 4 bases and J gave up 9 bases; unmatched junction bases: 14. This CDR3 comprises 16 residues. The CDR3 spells CASSPPRTGLGVEQFF. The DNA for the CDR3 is TGTGCCAGCAGCCCTCCCCGGACGGGACTAGGTGTTGAGCAGTTCTTC.

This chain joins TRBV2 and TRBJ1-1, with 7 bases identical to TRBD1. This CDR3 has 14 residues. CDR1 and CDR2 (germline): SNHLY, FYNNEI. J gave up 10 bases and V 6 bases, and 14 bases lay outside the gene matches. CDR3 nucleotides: TGTGCCAGCAGGGCCGGGACAGACCCCTCGAGAGCTTTCTTT. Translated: CASRAGTDPSRAFF.

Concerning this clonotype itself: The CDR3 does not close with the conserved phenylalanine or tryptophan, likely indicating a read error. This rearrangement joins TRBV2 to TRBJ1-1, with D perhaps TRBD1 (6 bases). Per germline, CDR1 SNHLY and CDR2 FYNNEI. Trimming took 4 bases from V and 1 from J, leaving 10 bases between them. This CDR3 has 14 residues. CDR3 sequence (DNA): TGTGCCAGCAGTGGTTACAGGGAGAACACTGAAGCTTTCCTT. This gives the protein CASSGYRENTEAFL.

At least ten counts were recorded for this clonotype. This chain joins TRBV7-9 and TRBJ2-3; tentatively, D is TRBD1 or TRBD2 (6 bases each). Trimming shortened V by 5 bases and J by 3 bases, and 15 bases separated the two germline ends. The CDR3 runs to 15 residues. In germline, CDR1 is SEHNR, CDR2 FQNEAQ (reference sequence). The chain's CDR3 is CASSKAEGETDTQYF. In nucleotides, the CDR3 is TGTGCCAGCAGCAAAGCGGAGGGGGAGACAGATACGCAGTATTTT. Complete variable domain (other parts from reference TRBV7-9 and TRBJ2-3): DTGVSQNPRHKITKRGQNVTFRCDPISEHNRLYWYRQTLGQGPEFLTYFQNEAQLEKSRLLSDRFSAERPKGSFSTLEIQRTEQGDSAMYLCASSKAEGETDTQYFGPGTRLTVL.

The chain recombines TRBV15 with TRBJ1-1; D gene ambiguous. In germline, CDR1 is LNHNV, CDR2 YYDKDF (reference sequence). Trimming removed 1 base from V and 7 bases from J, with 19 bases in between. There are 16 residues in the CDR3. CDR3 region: CATSRGPGQAPFEAFF. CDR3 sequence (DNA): TGTGCCACCAGCAGAGGGCCGGGCCAGGCACCCTTTGAAGCTTTCTTT.

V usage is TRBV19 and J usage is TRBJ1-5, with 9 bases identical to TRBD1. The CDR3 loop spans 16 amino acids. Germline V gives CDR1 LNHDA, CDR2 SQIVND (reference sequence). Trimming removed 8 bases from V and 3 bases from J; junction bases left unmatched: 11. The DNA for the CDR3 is TGTGCCAGTCGCCCACAGGGGGCTAATAACAATCAGCCCCAGCATTTT. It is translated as CASRPQGANNNQPQHF. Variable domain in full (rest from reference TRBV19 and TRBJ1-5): DGGITQSPKYLFRKEGQNVTLSCEQNLNHDAMYWYRQDPGQGLRLIYYSQIVNDFQKGDIAEGYSVSREKKESFPLTVTSAQKNPTAFYLCASRPQGANNNQPQHFGDGTRLSIL.

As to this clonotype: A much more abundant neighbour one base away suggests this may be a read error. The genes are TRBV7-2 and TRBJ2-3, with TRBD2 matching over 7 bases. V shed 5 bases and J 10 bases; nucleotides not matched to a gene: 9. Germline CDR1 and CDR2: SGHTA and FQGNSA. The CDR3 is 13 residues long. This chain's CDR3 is CASSPPGLLAQYF. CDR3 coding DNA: TGTGCCAGCAGCCCCCCGGGACTATTGGCGCAGTATTTT.